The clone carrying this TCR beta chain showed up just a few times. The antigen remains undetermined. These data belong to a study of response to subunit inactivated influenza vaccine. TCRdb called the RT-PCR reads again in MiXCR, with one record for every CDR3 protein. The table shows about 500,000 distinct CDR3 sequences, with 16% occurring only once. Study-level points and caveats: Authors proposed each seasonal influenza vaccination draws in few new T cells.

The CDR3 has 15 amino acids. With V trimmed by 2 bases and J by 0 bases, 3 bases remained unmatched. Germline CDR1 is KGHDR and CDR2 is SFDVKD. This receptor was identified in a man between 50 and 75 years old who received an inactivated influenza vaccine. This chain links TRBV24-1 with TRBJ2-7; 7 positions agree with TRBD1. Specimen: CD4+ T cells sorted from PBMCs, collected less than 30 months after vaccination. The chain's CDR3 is CATSDSGTASYEQYF. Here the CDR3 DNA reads TGTGCCACCAGTGATTCCGGGACAGCCTCCTACGAGCAGTACTTC.